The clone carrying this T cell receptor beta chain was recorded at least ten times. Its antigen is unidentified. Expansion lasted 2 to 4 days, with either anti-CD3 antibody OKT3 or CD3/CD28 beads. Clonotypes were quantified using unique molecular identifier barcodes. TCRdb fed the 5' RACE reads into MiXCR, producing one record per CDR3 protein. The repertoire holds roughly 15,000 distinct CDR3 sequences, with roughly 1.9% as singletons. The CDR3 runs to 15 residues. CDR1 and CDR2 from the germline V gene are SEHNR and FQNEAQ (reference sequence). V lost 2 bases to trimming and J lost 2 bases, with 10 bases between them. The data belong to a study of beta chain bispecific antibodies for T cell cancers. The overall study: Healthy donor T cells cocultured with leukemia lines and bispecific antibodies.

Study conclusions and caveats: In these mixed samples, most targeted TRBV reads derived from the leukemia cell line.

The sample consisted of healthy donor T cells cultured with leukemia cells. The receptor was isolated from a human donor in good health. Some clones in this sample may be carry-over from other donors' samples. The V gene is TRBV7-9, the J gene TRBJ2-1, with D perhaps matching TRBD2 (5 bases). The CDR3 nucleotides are TGTGCCAGCAGCTTAAGTGCGGGCCCCTACAATGAGCAGTTCTTC. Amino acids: CASSLSAGPYNEQFF.